This T cell receptor beta chain originates from a study of CD8+CD57+ T cells in acquired aplastic anemia (dated by TCRdb to the late 2010s). Study-level background: Extracted DNA from sorted CD4+ and CD8+ cells averaged 3.2 ug, ranging from about 0.19 to 30 ug. Mean read counts for healthy donor samples were about 10 million for CD4+ cells and some 12 million for CD8+ cells. Broader findings and caveats from the paper: Some 30 CD8+ CDR3 sequences were found to be shared between patients and controls, but these sequences appeared to be highly expressed in patients and within the immunodominant clones of the patients. CD8+ Simpson's diversity did not differ significantly between patients and healthy controls (P=0.060).

Of note for this clonotype: Its binding antigen is unknown. No much larger clonotype is one base removed from it; base qualities were not supplied.

From the germline V gene (reference sequence), CDR1 is LNHDA and CDR2 is SQIVND. The CDR3 runs 13 residues from the cysteine to the phenylalanine. Just CDR3 DNA is preserved here, 39 bases in frame from base 1. Cut back by 3 bases and 1 base, the V and J ends lie 7 bases apart. In this study, sorted CD4+ and CD8+ T cells from the blood of healthy subjects and of severe aplastic anemia patients had their TCR repertoires deep-sequenced. Ficoll-Paque density gradient centrifugation was used to isolate peripheral blood mononuclear cells. Before DNA was extracted, CD4+ and CD8+ T cells were sorted using either FACS or magnetic beads. Genomic DNA served as template for TCR beta VDJ combination and CDR3 sequence profiling. TCR repertoire sequencing was run on an Illumina HiSeq 2000. For the original study's pipeline: Repertoire assessment relied on Simpson's diversity index, CDR3 size and DJ length profiles, and TRBV/TRBJ rearrangement plots. The immunodominant clone was defined as the most abundant DNA sequence in deep sequencing data. CDR3 amino acid sequences were screened for sharing across subjects and were compared with published repertoires and the VDJdb database. TCRdb reran the public reads through fastp at Q25 and MiXCR, keeping productive beta chains. CDR3 protein duplicates are merged, each entry listing the most common genes and DNA. What appears here as the V and J calls and clone size reflects TCRdb's work, not the paper's. This sample has about 180,000 distinct CDR3 sequences in its table, and 40% to 55% of those were observed once. Together, the top ten hold about 2.9% of the sample.

The receptor was derived from a human donor in good health. Sequenced sample: sorted CD4+, CD8+, or CD8+CD57+ T cells (not recorded which) from PBMCs. The chain employs TRBV19 and TRBJ2-7; the D gene assignment is ambiguous. In nucleotides, the sequence is TGTGCCAGTAGTATCTACCATTCCTACGAGCAGTACTTC. This is translated as CASSIYHSYEQYF. The reference TRBV19 and TRBJ2-7 proteins fill in what lies around the CDR3, so the full variable domain reads DGGITQSPKYLFRKEGQNVTLSCEQNLNHDAMYWYRQDPGQGLRLIYYSQIVNDFQKGDIAEGYSVSREKKESFPLTVTSAQKNPTAFYLCASSIYHSYEQYFGPGTRLTVT.